This T cell receptor beta chain was recovered during a study of vaccination effects on CD4 cells after COVID-19. Whole-study context: Three convalescent patients were sampled both early and late post-vaccination. The median interval between the second dose and post-vaccine sampling was 72 days. The study's findings and limits: In convalescents, post-vaccine spike-reactive clones were mainly new clones induced by vaccination. No early post-infection timepoints were available in the study, which also included few convalescent patients.

Antigen-specific CD4+ T cell clonotypes were called by their expansion after viral peptide-pool culture in ViraFEST. The culture ran for roughly ten days, and then CD4+ T cells were isolated. A positive SARS-CoV-2 PCR test fell between March and December 2020. Subjects were given two BNT162b2 or mRNA-1273 vaccine doses. A note on this clone: Its target is unknown.

The germline CDR1 and CDR2 sequences are MNHEY and SVGEGT. V lost 3 bases and J 0 bases, leaving 14 bases between the germline ends. This CDR3 spans 16 amino acids. TCRdb keeps only in-frame clones here, not all; method: immunoSEQ multiplex PCR. The sample has 15,000 to 20,000 clones, over 60% seen once. This TCR was sampled from a human donor who had a prior SARS-CoV-2 infection. The material sequenced was CD4+ T cells from PBMCs cultured with SARS-CoV-2 spike peptides, taken after COVID-19 vaccination. V and J are TRBV6-2 or TRBV6-3 and TRBJ2-5, with D possibly being TRBD2 (6 bases). The CDR3 nucleotides read TGTGCCAGCAGTTATCTCGAAGCGGGCAACCAAGAGACCCAGTACTTC. Its protein is CASSYLEAGNQETQYF.